This TCR beta chain was obtained from a study of blood T cell repertoires in COVID-19. Whole-study context: In each case, the material was cDNA or gDNA derived from T cells, B-cell-depleted T cells, or PBMCs.

This CDR3 spans 15 amino acids. Germline V gene sequence: CDR1 MNHNY, CDR2 SVGAGI (reference sequence). V gave up 7 bases and J gave up 7 bases; unmatched junction bases: 10. Under the authors' procedure: Counts of nucleated cells, estimated from reference gene primer amplification, were obtained. Produced via immunoSEQ multiplex PCR; TCRdb's table is partial and in-frame only. V, J and clone size are those of that table, while D and trimming were read from the DNA. Of under 300,000 clones detected, around 87% appear once; the ten largest clones hold roughly 7.8%. The rearrangement joins TRBV6-6 to TRBJ1-2, with 12 bases that match TRBD1. Sequenced sample: peripheral blood. The receptor was derived from a man aged 55 to 69 who had recovered from COVID-19. CDR3 DNA: TGTGCCAGCAACGAGTGGGACAGGGGGCGCGGTGGCTACACCTTC. It is translated as CASNEWDRGRGGYTF.